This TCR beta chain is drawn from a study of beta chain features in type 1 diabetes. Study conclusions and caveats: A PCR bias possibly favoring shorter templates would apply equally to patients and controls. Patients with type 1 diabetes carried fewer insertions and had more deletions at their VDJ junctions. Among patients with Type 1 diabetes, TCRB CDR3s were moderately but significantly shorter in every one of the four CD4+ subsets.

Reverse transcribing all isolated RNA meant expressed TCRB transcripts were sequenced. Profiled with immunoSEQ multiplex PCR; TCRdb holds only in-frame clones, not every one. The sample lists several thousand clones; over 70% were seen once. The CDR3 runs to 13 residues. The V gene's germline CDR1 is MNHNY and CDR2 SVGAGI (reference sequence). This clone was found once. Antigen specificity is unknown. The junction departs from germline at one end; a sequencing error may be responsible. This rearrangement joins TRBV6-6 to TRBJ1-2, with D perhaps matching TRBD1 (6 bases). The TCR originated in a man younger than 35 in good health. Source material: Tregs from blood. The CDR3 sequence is CTSTPGGAWGYTF. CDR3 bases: TGTACCAGCACCCCGGGGGGGGCGTGGGGCTACACCTTC.